This TCR beta chain was documented in a study of blood T cell repertoires in COVID-19. Study at large: PBMCs, B-cell-depleted T cells, or T cells were the source of the cDNA or gDNA that made up the material.

Libraries were prepared by immunoSEQ multiplex PCR; TCRdb keeps only in-frame clonotypes and omits some of them. The sample yields some 69,000 clones, roughly nine tenths seen once. What was sequenced was peripheral blood. This receptor was taken from a man in his 60s with acute or convalescent COVID-19.

CDR3 DNA sequence: TGTGCCAGCTCACCCCGGACAGGGGGTGCCTACGAGCAGTACTTC. This codes for CASSPRTGGAYEQYF. The chain is built from TRBV18 and TRBJ2-7; 10 bases are a match to TRBD1. From germline, CDR1 is KGHSH and CDR2 LQKENI. The junction had 4 bases not matched to a gene; V was cut back by 3 bases and J by 2 bases. The CDR3 sequence is 15 residues long.